This TCR beta chain was captured by sequencing in a study of control samples from healthy donors and cancer patients. V was clipped by 7 bases and J by 1 base; unmatched bases: 11. The CDR3 runs to 15 residues. Germline lookup yields CDR1 SQVTM and CDR2 ANQGSEA. Using immunoSEQ multiplex PCR, the repertoire was profiled, and TCRdb retains in-frame clones only, with some absent. The top ten hold about 2.5% of the sample, which has around 94,000 clones, just over 90% seen once. The sample comprised blood. The TCR was taken from a woman under 30 in good health. The V gene is TRBV29-1, the J gene TRBJ1-1; 8 nucleotides align to TRBD1. The chain's CDR3 is CSARLQTGANTEAFF. CDR3 nucleotides: TGCAGCGCCCGACTTCAGACAGGGGCGAACACTGAAGCTTTCTTT.